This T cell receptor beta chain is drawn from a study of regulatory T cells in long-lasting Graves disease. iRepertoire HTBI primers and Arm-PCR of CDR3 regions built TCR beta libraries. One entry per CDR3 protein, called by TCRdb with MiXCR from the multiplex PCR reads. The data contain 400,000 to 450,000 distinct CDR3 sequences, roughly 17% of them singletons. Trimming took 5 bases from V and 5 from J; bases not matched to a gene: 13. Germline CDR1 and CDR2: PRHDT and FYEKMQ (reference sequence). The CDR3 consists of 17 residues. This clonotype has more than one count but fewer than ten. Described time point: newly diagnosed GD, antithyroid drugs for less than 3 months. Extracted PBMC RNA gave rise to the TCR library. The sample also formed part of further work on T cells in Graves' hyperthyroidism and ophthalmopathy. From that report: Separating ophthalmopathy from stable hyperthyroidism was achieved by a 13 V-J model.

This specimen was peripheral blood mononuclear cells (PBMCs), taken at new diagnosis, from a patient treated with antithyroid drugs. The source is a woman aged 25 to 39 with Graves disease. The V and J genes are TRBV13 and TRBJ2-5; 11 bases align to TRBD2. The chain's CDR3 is CASSTREDASGRETQYF. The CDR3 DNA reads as TGTGCCAGCAGCACAAGGGAGGACGCTAGCGGGAGGGAGACCCAGTACTTC.